The 3 T cell receptor beta chains below all came from one sample that was sequenced in a study of CD8+ T cells in alopecia areata. Sequencing templates came from extracted RNA that was reverse transcribed into cDNA. Measured with immunoSEQ multiplex PCR; TCRdb has only the in-frame clones, and not every one. The top ten hold 17% of the sample, which has approximately 90,000 clones, around 71% seen once. Treatment described: oral pan-JAK inhibitor, 5-10 mg twice daily. The sequenced sample was CD8+ T cells sorted from blood, obtained at week 44, from a patient treated with tofacitinib. These receptor sequences come from a human donor with alopecia areata.

The rearrangement joins TRBV30 to TRBJ1-5; weak D call: TRBD1 (5 bases). Germline values: CDR1 GTSNPN, CDR2 SVGIG (reference sequence). V was trimmed by 3 bases and J by 1 base, leaving 10 bases between them. The CDR3 length is 14 residues. CDR3 amino acids: CAWRNRQSNQPQHF. The CDR3 DNA reads as TGTGCCTGGAGGAACCGACAGAGCAATCAGCCCCAGCATTTT.

The J gene is TRBJ2-7, the V gene TRBV13, with 10 bases fitting TRBD1. CDR1 is PRHDT and CDR2 is FYEKMQ in the germline V gene (reference sequence). CDR3 length: 15 amino acids. J gave up 5 bases and V 5 bases, and 9 bases lay outside the gene matches. In nucleotides, the CDR3 is TGTGCCAGCAGCAAGGGACAGGGGTATAGCGACGAGCAGTACTTC. Its translation: CASSKGQGYSDEQYF.

The chain recombines TRBV29-1 with TRBJ1-1, with a possible D match to TRBD1 (6 bases). V was pared by 4 bases and J by 0 bases, with 21 bases between. The CDR3 has 17 amino acids. Germline V CDR1 and CDR2: SQVTM, ANQGSEA. The CDR3: CSVVQGMTGRMNTEAFF. CDR3 bases: TGCAGCGTTGTCCAAGGCATGACAGGACGAATGAACACTGAAGCTTTCTTT.